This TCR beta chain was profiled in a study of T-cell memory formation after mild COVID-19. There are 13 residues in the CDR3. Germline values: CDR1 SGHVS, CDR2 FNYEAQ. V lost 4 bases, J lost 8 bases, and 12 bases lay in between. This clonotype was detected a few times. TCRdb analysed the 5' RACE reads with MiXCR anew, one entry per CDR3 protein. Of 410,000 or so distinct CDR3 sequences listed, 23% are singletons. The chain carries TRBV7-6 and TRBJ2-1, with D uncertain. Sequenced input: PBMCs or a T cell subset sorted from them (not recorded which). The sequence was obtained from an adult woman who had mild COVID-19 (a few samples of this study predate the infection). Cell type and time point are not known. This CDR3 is CASSSATRDEQFF. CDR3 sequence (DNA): TGTGCCAGCAGCTCCGCCACTCGCGATGAGCAGTTCTTC.